The 30 T cell receptor beta chains below all came from one sample that was sequenced in a study of neoadjuvant nivolumab and ipilimumab in lung cancer. TCRdb keeps only in-frame clones here, not all; method: immunoSEQ multiplex PCR. The data contain around 30,000 clones, approximately 86% of them singletons. Sample: tumor tissue, taken after neoadjuvant nivolumab, alone or with ipilimumab, at or shortly before surgery. The receptors come from an adult with non-small cell lung cancer.

Turning to this clone: Other DNA sequences in the same sample also yield this CDR3. CDR3 loop: CASSYEGSGANVLTF. The DNA of the CDR3 is TGTGCCAGCAGTTACGAGGGATCTGGGGCCAACGTCCTGACTTTC. The rearrangement links TRBV6-5 to TRBJ2-6; D may be TRBD2 (5 bases). Per germline, CDR1 MNHEY and CDR2 SVGAGI. There are 15 residues in the CDR3. Trimming shortened V by 2 bases and J by 1 base, and 6 bases separated the two germline ends.

This rearrangement joins TRBV2 to TRBJ2-2; 8 bases fit TRBD1. The junction had 4 bases not matched to a gene; V was cut back by 2 bases and J by 5 bases. This CDR3 contains 15 residues. The V gene's germline CDR1 is SNHLY and CDR2 FYNNEI. Here the CDR3 DNA reads TGTGCCAGCAGTGAACTACAGGGGGTGACCGGGGAGCTGTTTTTT. Protein: CASSELQGVTGELFF.

The CDR3 protein is CASSETGQTQYF. DNA of the CDR3: TGTGCCAGCAGCGAAACAGGGCAGACCCAGTACTTC. V usage is TRBV7-2 and J usage is TRBJ2-5; TRBD1 is a possible D gene (6 bases). Germline V CDR1 and CDR2: SGHTA, FQGNSA. The CDR3 consists of 12 residues. V shed 5 bases and J shed 6 bases, with 10 bases lying between them.

As concerns this clone: This sample includes further DNA sequences coding for the same CDR3. The chain carries TRBV7-2 and TRBJ2-1, with 13 bases lining up with TRBD2. Trimming at V came to 6 bases and at J to 4 bases, leaving 0 bases not matched to a gene. From germline, CDR1 is SGHTA and CDR2 FQGNSA. This CDR3 comprises 14 residues. The CDR3, as DNA: TGTGCCAGCAGGACTAGCGGGGGGTACAATGAGCAGTTCTTC. This translates into CASRTSGGYNEQFF.

This clone appeared once. The chain joins TRBV5-1 to TRBJ1-1; D is ambiguous. V was trimmed by 4 bases and J by 6 bases, leaving 10 bases between them. The germline CDR1 and CDR2 sequences are SGHRS and YFSETQ. The CDR3 spans 12 residues. The CDR3 DNA is TGCGCCAGCAGCGCGACTGCGTCTGAAGCTTTCTTT. Translated: CASSATASEAFF.

The table lists this clone with a count of one. V is TRBV2 and J is TRBJ2-5; TRBD2 agrees at 11 bases. Germline V gene sequence: CDR1 SNHLY, CDR2 FYNNEI. The CDR3 consists of 15 residues. After removal of 4 bases from V and 5 bases from J, the junction contained 6 bases not matched to a gene. The CDR3 sequence is CASSGLLAGVETQYF. Here the CDR3 DNA reads TGTGCCAGCAGTGGTCTACTAGCGGGAGTCGAGACCCAGTACTTC. Full variable domain (remainder filled in from reference TRBV2 and TRBJ2-5): EPEVTQTPSHQVTQMGQEVILRCVPISNHLYFYWYRQILGQKVEFLVSFYNNEISEKSEIFDDQFSVERPDGSNFTLKIRSTKLEDSAMYFCASSGLLAGVETQYFGPGTRLLVL.

The rearrangement uses TRBV10-3 and TRBJ1-5, with a possible D match to TRBD1 (6 bases). Germline V gene sequence: CDR1 ENHRY, CDR2 SYGVKD. V lost 0 bases and J lost 5, with 17 bases in between. This CDR3 region has 17 residues. The CDR3 loop reads CAISESSRGPPDQPQHF. CDR3 coding DNA: TGTGCCATCAGTGAGTCCTCCAGGGGCCCGCCCGATCAGCCCCAGCATTTT.

In its sample, this clone was seen a few times. The rearrangement joins TRBV9 to TRBJ1-5, with 7 bases aligning to TRBD1. From germline, CDR1 is SGDLS and CDR2 YYNGEE. The length of the CDR3 is 13 residues. V was pared by 0 bases and J by 15 bases, with 9 bases of the junction left unmatched. The CDR3 loop is CASSVASGGPVHF. CDR3 in DNA: TGTGCCAGCAGCGTAGCGTCAGGGGGGCCCGTGCATTTT. Based on the CDR3 plus reference TRBV9 and TRBJ1-5, the full variable domain is DSGVTQTPKHLITATGQRVTLRCSPRSGDLSVYWYQQSLDQGLQFLIQYYNGEERAKGNILERFSAQQFPDLHSELNLSSLELGDSALYFCASSVASGGPVHFGDGTRLSIL.

The chain recombines TRBV25-1 with TRBJ2-5, with 12 bases aligning to TRBD1. Germline V gene lookup returns CDR1 MGHDK and CDR2 SYGVNS. The length of the CDR3 is 16 residues. Germline trimming cut 4 bases from V and 5 bases from J; bases unmatched to any gene: 8. The CDR3 coding sequence is TGTGCCAGCAGTGGGTTGGGACAGGGGGCTCTCGAGACCCAGTACTTC. This encodes CASSGLGQGALETQYF. The variable domain in full, with the rest retrieved from reference TRBV25-1 and TRBJ2-5, is EADIYQTPRYLVIGTGKKITLECSQTMGHDKMYWYQQDPGMELHLIHYSYGVNSTEKGDLSSESTVSRIRTEHFPLTLESARPSHTSQYLCASSGLGQGALETQYFGPGTRLLVL.

The chain carries TRBV5-1 and TRBJ2-5; D is unresolved. CDR1 and CDR2 from the germline V gene are SGHRS and YFSETQ. There are 14 residues in the CDR3. V was shortened by 0 bases and J by 0 bases, with 6 bases between the two germline ends. Here the CDR3 DNA reads TGCGCCAGCAGCTTGGGCACGTACCAAGAGACCCAGTACTTC. Residues: CASSLGTYQETQYF. Together with reference TRBV5-1 and TRBJ2-5, the CDR3 gives the full variable domain: KAGVTQTPRYLIKTRGQQVTLSCSPISGHRSVSWYQQTPGQGLQFLFEYFSETQRNKGNFPGRFSGRQFSNSRSEMNVSTLELGDSALYLCASSLGTYQETQYFGPGTRLLVL.

This clone has just a few counts. The gene calls are TRBV9 and TRBJ1-5; D is uncertain. Per the germline V gene, CDR1 is SGDLS and CDR2 is YYNGEE. CDR3 length: 13 amino acids. V dropped 0 bases and J dropped 7 bases, with 8 bases sitting between them. The CDR3 DNA sequence: TGTGCCAGCAGCGTAGAAGGCGAACAGCCCCAGCATTTT. Translation: CASSVEGEQPQHF.

The chain links TRBV2 to TRBJ1-6; no definite D call. Germline lookup yields CDR1 SNHLY and CDR2 FYNNEI. The CDR3 contains 14 residues. V dropped 3 bases and J dropped 7 bases, with 10 bases sitting between them. The CDR3 sequence is CASSEVSRNSPLHF. Here the CDR3 DNA reads TGTGCCAGCAGTGAGGTTTCGCGCAATTCACCCCTCCACTTT.

The chain links TRBV7-9 to TRBJ2-3; 8 bases align to TRBD2. The germline CDR1 and CDR2 sequences are SEHNR and FQNEAQ (reference sequence). The CDR3 spans 16 residues. J was trimmed by 0 bases and V by 3 bases; bases with no gene match: 5. The CDR3: CASSFTAGVSTDTQYF. The CDR3 DNA reads as TGTGCCAGCAGCTTCACAGCGGGGGTTAGCACAGATACGCAGTATTTT.

This chain connects TRBV9 to TRBJ2-7, with D perhaps TRBD2 (5 bases). V dropped 0 bases and J dropped 6 bases, with 10 bases sitting between them. Germline V gene lookup returns CDR1 SGDLS and CDR2 YYNGEE. CDR3 length: 13 residues. DNA of the CDR3: TGTGCCAGCAGCGTAGTCAACGGAGGCGAGCAGTACTTC. Translation gives CASSVVNGGEQYF. The whole variable domain, remainder taken from reference TRBV9 and TRBJ2-7, is DSGVTQTPKHLITATGQRVTLRCSPRSGDLSVYWYQQSLDQGLQFLIQYYNGEERAKGNILERFSAQQFPDLHSELNLSSLELGDSALYFCASSVVNGGEQYFGPGTRLTVT.

V gene TRBV13 combines with J gene TRBJ2-3; 8 bases are shared with TRBD1. The CDR3 is made up of 14 amino acids. V trimming: 2 bases; J trimming: 6 bases; junction bases outside the gene matches: 4. Per germline, CDR1 PRHDT and CDR2 FYEKMQ (reference sequence). The CDR3 reads CASSLQGARDTQYF. As DNA, the CDR3 is TGTGCCAGCAGCTTACAGGGGGCTCGGGATACGCAGTATTTT. Together with reference TRBV13 and TRBJ2-3, the CDR3 gives the full variable domain: AAGVIQSPRHLIKEKRETATLKCYPIPRHDTVYWYQQGPGQDPQFLISFYEKMQSDKGSIPDRFSAQQFSDYHSELNMSSLELGDSALYFCASSLQGARDTQYFGPGTRLTVL.

This chain joins TRBV7-8 and TRBJ2-5, with 11 bases aligning to TRBD2. The CDR3 covers 16 residues. Germline assignment: CDR1 SGHVS and CDR2 FQNEAQ. V lost 1 base, J lost 5 bases, and 6 bases stayed unmatched. CDR3 loop: CASSLVIAGGPETQYF. In DNA, the CDR3 is TGTGCCAGCAGCTTAGTGATAGCGGGGGGGCCGGAGACCCAGTACTTC.

This clone was detected a few times. The chain has TRBV28 and TRBJ2-3; D is ambiguous. V lost 7 bases to trimming and J lost 4 bases, with 9 bases between them. CDR3 length: 12 amino acids. The germline gives CDR1 MDHEN, CDR2 SYDVKM. CDR3 region: CASTTYSDTQYF. CDR3 DNA sequence: TGTGCCAGCACCACATATTCAGATACGCAGTATTTT.

Details on this clone: The junction departs from the called germline gene at one end, perhaps through a read error. The chain carries TRBV7-7 and TRBJ2-2; 7 nucleotides match TRBD2. CDR1 is SSHAT, CDR2 FNYEAQ, per germline (reference sequence). The CDR3 is made up of 15 amino acids. The CDR3 reads CASSLELAGSGELFF. The CDR3 coding sequence is TGTGCTAGCAGCTTAGAATTAGCGGGCTCCGGGGAGCTGTTTTTT.

The chain employs TRBV4-2 and TRBJ1-6, with D perhaps TRBD1 (5 bases). The CDR3 runs to 16 residues. V lost 2 bases to trimming and J lost 0 bases, with 8 bases between them. Germline loops: CDR1 LGHNA, CDR2 YNFKEQ. The CDR3 protein is CASSQKTDSYNSPLHF. CDR3 nucleotide sequence: TGTGCCAGCAGCCAAAAGACAGACTCCTATAATTCACCCCTCCACTTT.

V and J are TRBV5-1 and TRBJ2-1; D ambiguous. Germline V gives CDR1 SGHRS, CDR2 YFSETQ. V gave up 4 bases and J gave up 6 bases, with 17 bases separating them. CDR3 length: 15 residues. The CDR3 loop is CASSPSRAEINEQFF. For the CDR3, the DNA is TGCGCCAGCAGCCCTTCCCGGGCAGAAATCAATGAGCAGTTCTTC. The variable domain in full, with the rest retrieved from reference TRBV5-1 and TRBJ2-1, is KAGVTQTPRYLIKTRGQQVTLSCSPISGHRSVSWYQQTPGQGLQFLFEYFSETQRNKGNFPGRFSGRQFSNSRSEMNVSTLELGDSALYLCASSPSRAEINEQFFGPGTRLTVL.

This chain uses TRBV28 with TRBJ2-1; the D gene could be TRBD1 or TRBD2 (5 bases each). With 3 bases removed from V and 7 bases from J, the gap between germline ends came to 19 bases. The CDR3 is 16 amino acids. The germline V gene has CDR1 MDHEN and CDR2 SYDVKM. The CDR3 loop reads CASSFVGRSPLNEQFF. DNA of the CDR3: TGTGCCAGCAGTTTTGTGGGACGTTCCCCACTTAATGAGCAGTTCTTC.

The chain employs TRBV5-6 and TRBJ1-4; D gene uncertain. CDR3 length equals 14 residues. Trimming shortened V by 6 bases and J by 0 bases, and 9 bases separated the two germline ends. Germline V lookup: CDR1 SGHDT, CDR2 YYEEEE. The CDR3 DNA is TGTGCCAGCACCCCCGGGGCAACTAATGAAAAACTGTTTTTT. Its translation: CASTPGATNEKLFF.

This sequence joins TRBV18 and TRBJ2-7; TRBD2 matches 8 bases. V shed 3 bases, J shed 5 bases, and the junction held 9 bases outside the gene matches. The CDR3 is 15 amino acids. Germline V gene data show CDR1 as KGHSH and CDR2 as LQKENI. The CDR3 is CASSPAGGNVDEQYF. DNA of the CDR3: TGTGCCAGCTCACCGGCGGGGGGCAACGTCGACGAGCAGTACTTC.

J is TRBJ2-7 and V is TRBV19; the match to TRBD2 covers 11 bases. The trim removed 9 bases at V and 3 bases at J, leaving 13 bases unmatched. This CDR3 region has 16 residues. Germline V gene data show CDR1 as LNHDA and CDR2 as SQIVND (reference sequence). CDR3 sequence reads: CASGGPGTSGNYEQYF. The CDR3 bases are TGTGCCAGCGGAGGCCCGGGGACTAGCGGCAACTACGAGCAGTACTTC.

The chain employs TRBV2 and TRBJ1-2; D gene ambiguous. Trimming left V 1 base short and J 4 bases short, with 7 bases between. The CDR3 is made up of 13 amino acids. CDR1 SNHLY and CDR2 FYNNEI come from the germline V gene. The CDR3 nucleotides read TGTGCCAGCAGTGAAGTTCCAGGCTATGGCTACACCTTC. Encoded protein: CASSEVPGYGYTF.

This chain connects TRBV30 to TRBJ1-1, with D unclear. The V and J ends lost 4 bases and 3 bases respectively, with 15 bases between them. The CDR3 loop spans 14 amino acids. Germline assignment: CDR1 GTSNPN and CDR2 SVGIG (reference sequence). CDR3 nucleotides: TGTGCCTGGAAGATCCGGGATCGGGACACTGAAGCTTTCTTT. Residues: CAWKIRDRDTEAFF.

This chain links TRBV18 with TRBJ2-5; D uncertain. Germline-derived CDR1 and CDR2 are KGHSH and LQKENI. Trimming left V 0 bases short and J 4 bases short, with 3 bases between. This CDR3 region has 12 residues. The CDR3 nucleotides are TGTGCCAGCTCACCACCGTCAGAGACCCAGTACTTC. Protein: CASSPPSETQYF.

The rearrangement uses TRBV7-3 and TRBJ2-3; tentative D call: TRBD1 (6 bases). CDR3 size: 15 residues. Trimming cost V 5 bases and J 5 bases, with 17 bases left between them. Germline values: CDR1 SGHTA, CDR2 FQGTGA. The CDR3 loop is CASSRTPTGGDTQYF. CDR3 nucleotides: TGTGCCAGCAGCCGGACCCCGACAGGTGGAGATACGCAGTATTTT. Complete variable domain (other parts from reference TRBV7-3 and TRBJ2-3): GAGVSQTPSNKVTEKGKYVELRCDPISGHTALYWYRQSLGQGPEFLIYFQGTGAADDSGLPNDRFFAVRPEGSVSTLKIQRTERGDSAVYLCASSRTPTGGDTQYFGPGTRLTVL.

The CDR3 here is CASNSGRAGGQETQYF. CDR3 coding DNA: TGCGCCAGCAATTCAGGTCGGGCGGGAGGGCAAGAGACCCAGTACTTC. V usage is TRBV5-1 and J usage is TRBJ2-5; TRBD2 agrees at 9 bases. Germline lookup yields CDR1 SGHRS and CDR2 YFSETQ. V lost 6 bases, J lost 2 bases, and 11 bases stayed unmatched. This CDR3 spans 16 amino acids.

J is TRBJ2-3 and V is TRBV5-6; D perhaps matches TRBD2 (6 bases). The CDR3 covers 16 residues. Germline assignment: CDR1 SGHDT and CDR2 YYEEEE. V lost 4 bases, J lost 4 bases, and 19 bases lay in between. The CDR3 sequence: CASSPRGRVGADTQYF. The CDR3 DNA reads TGTGCCAGCAGCCCGCGGGGCAGGGTAGGCGCAGATACGCAGTATTTT.